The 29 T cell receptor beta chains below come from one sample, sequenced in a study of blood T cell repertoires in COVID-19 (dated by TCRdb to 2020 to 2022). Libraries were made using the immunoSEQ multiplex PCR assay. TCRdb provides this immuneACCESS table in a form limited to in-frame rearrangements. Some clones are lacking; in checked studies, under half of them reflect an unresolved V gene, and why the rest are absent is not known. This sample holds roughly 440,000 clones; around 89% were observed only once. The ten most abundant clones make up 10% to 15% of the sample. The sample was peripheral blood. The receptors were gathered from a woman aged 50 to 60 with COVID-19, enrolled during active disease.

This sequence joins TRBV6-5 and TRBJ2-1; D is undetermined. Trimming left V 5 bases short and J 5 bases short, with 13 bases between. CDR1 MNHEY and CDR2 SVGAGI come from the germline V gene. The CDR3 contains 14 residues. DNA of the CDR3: TGTGCCAGCAGTCTTTCATCAAGCGACAATGAGCAGTTCTTC. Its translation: CASSLSSSDNEQFF.

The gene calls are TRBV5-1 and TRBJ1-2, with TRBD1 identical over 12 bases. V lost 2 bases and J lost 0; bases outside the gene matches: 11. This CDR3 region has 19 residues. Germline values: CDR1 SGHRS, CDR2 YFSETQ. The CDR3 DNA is TGCGCCAGCAGCTTTGGTCCAACCGGGACAGGGGGCACTAACTATGGCTACACCTTC. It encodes CASSFGPTGTGGTNYGYTF.

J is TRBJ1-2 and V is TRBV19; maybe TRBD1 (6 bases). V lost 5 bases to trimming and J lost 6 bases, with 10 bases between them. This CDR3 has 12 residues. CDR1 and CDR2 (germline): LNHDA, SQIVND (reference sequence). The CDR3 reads CASSPQGDGYTF. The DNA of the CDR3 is TGTGCCAGTAGTCCACAGGGAGATGGCTACACCTTC.

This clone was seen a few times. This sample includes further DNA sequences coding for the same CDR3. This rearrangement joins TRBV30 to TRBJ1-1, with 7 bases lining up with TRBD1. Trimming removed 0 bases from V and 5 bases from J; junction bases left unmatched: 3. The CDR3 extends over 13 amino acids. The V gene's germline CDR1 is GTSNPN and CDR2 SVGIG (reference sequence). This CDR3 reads CAWSVSGGTEAFF. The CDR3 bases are TGTGCCTGGAGTGTATCAGGGGGAACTGAAGCTTTCTTT.

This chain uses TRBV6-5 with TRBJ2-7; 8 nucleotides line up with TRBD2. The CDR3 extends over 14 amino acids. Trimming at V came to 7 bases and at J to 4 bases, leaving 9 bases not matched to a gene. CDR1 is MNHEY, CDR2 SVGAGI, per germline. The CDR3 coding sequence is TGTGCCAGCACCCAAAGCGGGGGAGCTTACGAGCAGTACTTC. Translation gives CASTQSGGAYEQYF.

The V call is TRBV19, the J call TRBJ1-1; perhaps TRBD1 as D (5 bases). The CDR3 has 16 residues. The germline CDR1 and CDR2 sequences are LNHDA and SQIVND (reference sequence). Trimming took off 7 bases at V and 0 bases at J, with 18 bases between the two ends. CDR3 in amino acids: CASNSPGRGLNTEAFF. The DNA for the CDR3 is TGTGCCAGTAATTCTCCCGGGCGGGGGTTGAACACTGAAGCTTTCTTT.

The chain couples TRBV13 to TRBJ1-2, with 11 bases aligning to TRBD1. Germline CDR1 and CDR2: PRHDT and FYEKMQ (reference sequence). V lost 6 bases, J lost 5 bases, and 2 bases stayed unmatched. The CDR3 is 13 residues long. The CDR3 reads CASSWDRGYGYTF. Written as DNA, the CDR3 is TGTGCCAGCAGTTGGGACAGGGGGTATGGCTACACCTTC. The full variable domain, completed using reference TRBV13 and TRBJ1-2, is AAGVIQSPRHLIKEKRETATLKCYPIPRHDTVYWYQQGPGQDPQFLISFYEKMQSDKGSIPDRFSAQQFSDYHSELNMSSLELGDSALYFCASSWDRGYGYTFGSGTRLTVV.

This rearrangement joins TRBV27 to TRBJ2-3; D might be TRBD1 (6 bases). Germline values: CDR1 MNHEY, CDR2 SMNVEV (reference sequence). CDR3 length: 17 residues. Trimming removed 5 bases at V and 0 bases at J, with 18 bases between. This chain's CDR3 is CASSQRTVTFSTDTQYF. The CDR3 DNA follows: TGTGCCAGCAGTCAGCGGACAGTAACCTTTAGCACAGATACGCAGTATTTT.

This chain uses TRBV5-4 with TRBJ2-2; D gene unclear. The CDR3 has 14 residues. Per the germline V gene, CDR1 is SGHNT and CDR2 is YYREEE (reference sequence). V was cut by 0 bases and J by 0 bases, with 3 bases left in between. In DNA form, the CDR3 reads TGTGCCAGCAGCTTGGACACGAACACCGGGGAGCTGTTTTTT. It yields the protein CASSLDTNTGELFF.

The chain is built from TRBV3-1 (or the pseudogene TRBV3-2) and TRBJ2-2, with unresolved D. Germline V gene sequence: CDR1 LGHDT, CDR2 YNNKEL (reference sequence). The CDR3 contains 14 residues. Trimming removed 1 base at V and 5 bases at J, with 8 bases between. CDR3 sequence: CASSQVPGTGELFF. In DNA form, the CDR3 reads TGTGCCAGCAGCCAAGTGCCCGGGACCGGGGAGCTGTTTTTT.

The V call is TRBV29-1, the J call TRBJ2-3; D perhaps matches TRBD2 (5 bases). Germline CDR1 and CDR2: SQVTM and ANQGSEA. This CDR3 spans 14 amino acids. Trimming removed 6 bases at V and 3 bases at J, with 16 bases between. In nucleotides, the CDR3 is TGCAGCGTGCTTCCCGGCGAGGGTACAGATACGCAGTATTTT. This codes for CSVLPGEGTDTQYF.

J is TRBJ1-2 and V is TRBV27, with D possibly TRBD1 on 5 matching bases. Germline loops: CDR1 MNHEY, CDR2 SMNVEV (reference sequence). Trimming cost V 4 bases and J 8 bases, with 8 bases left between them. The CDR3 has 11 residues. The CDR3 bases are TGTGCCAGCAGTTACAGGCGCGGCTACACCTTC. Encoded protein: CASSYRRGYTF.

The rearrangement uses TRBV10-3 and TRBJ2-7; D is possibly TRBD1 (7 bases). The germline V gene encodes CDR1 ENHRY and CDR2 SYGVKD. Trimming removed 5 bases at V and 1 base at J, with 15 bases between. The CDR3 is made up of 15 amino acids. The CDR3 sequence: CAISNRGGSSYEQYF. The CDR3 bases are TGTGCCATCAGTAACAGGGGAGGTTCATCCTACGAGCAGTACTTC.

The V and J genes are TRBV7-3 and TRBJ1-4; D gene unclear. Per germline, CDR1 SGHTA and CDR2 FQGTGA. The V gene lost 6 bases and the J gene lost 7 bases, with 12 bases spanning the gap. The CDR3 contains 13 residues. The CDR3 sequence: CASSFTPGEKLFF. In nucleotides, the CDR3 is TGTGCCAGCAGTTTTACTCCCGGTGAAAAACTGTTTTTT.

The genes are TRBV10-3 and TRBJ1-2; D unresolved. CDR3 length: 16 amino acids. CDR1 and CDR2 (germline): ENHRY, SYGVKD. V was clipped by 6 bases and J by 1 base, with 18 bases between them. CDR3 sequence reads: CAISDLLLGSNYGYTF. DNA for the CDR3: TGTGCCATCAGCGACCTTCTGCTAGGAAGTAACTATGGCTACACCTTC.

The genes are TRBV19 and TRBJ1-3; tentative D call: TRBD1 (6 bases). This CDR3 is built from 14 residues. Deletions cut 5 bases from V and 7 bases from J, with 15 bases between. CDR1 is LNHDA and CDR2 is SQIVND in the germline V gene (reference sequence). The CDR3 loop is CASSDNRARNTIYF. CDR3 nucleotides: TGTGCCAGTAGTGATAACAGGGCCAGGAACACCATATATTTT.

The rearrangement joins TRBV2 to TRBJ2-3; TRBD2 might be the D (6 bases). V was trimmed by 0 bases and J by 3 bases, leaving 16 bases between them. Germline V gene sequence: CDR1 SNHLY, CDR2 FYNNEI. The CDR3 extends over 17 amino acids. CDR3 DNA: TGTGCCAGCAGTGAAGCGGGACTGGCCCCTCTGACAGATACGCAGTATTTT. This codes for CASSEAGLAPLTDTQYF.

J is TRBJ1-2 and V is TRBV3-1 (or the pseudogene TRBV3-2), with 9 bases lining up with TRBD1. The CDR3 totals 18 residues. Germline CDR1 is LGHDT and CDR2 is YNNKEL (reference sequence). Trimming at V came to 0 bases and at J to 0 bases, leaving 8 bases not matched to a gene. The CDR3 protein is CASSQEDRGVWANYGYTF. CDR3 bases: TGTGCCAGCAGCCAAGAGGACAGGGGTGTTTGGGCTAACTATGGCTACACCTTC.

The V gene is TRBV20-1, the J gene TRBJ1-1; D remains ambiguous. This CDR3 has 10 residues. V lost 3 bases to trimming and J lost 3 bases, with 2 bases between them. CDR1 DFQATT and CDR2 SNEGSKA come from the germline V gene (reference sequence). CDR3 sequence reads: CSASYTEAFF. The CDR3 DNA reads TGCAGTGCTAGCTACACTGAAGCTTTCTTT.

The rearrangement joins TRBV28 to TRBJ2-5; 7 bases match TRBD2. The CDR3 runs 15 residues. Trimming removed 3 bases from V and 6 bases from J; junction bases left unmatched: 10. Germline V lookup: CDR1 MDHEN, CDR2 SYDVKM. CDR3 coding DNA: TGTGCCAGCAGTTTCGGCCTACTAGCGAGGCAGACCCAGTACTTC. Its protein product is CASSFGLLARQTQYF.

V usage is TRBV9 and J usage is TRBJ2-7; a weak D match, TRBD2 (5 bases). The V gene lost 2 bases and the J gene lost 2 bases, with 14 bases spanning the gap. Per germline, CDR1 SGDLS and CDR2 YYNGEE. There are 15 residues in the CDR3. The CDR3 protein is CASSVGGSGTYEQYF. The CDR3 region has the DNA TGTGCCAGCAGCGTTGGAGGTTCCGGAACCTACGAGCAGTACTTC.

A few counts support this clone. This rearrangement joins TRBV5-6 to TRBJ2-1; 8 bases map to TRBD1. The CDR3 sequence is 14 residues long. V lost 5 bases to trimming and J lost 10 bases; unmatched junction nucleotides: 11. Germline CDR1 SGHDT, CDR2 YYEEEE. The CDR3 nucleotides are TGTGCCAGCAGTCCCGGGACAGGTGTTTGGGAGCAGTTCTTC. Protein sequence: CASSPGTGVWEQFF. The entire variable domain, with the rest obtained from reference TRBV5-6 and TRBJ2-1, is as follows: DAGVTQSPTHLIKTRGQQVTLRCSPKSGHDTVSWYQQALGQGPQFIFQYYEEEERQRGNFPDRFSGHQFPNYSSELNVNALLLGDSALYLCASSPGTGVWEQFFGPGTRLTVL.

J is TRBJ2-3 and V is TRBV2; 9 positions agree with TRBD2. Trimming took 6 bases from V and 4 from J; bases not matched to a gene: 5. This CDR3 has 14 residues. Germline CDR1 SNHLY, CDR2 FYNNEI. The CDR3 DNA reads TGTGCCAGCAGGGACCTAGCGGGGCCAGATACGCAGTATTTT. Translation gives CASRDLAGPDTQYF.

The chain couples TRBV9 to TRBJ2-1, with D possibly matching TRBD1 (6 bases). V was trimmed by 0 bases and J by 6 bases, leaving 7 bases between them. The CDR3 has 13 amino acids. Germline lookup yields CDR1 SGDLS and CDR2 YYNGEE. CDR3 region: CASSVGTVNEQFF. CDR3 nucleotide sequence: TGTGCCAGCAGCGTAGGGACAGTCAATGAGCAGTTCTTC. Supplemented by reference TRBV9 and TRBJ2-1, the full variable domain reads DSGVTQTPKHLITATGQRVTLRCSPRSGDLSVYWYQQSLDQGLQFLIQYYNGEERAKGNILERFSAQQFPDLHSELNLSSLELGDSALYFCASSVGTVNEQFFGPGTRLTVL.

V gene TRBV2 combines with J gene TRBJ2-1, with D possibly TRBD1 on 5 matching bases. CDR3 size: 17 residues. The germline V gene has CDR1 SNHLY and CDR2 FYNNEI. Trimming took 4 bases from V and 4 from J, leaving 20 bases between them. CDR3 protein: CASSVRLIQGGYNEQFF. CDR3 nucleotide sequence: TGTGCCAGCAGTGTTCGCCTCATTCAGGGCGGTTACAATGAGCAGTTCTTC.

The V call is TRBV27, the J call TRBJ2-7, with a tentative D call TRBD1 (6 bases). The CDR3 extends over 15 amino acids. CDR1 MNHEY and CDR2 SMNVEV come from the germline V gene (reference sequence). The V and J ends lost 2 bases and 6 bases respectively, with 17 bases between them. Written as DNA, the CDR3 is TGTGCCAGCAGTTTAGCCGTGACAGGCCCTGCCGAGCAGTACTTC. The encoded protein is CASSLAVTGPAEQYF.

In DNA, the CDR3 is TGTGCCTGGAGTGTCTGGGGCAACGAAAAACTGTTTTTT. It is translated as CAWSVWGNEKLFF. V usage is TRBV30 and J usage is TRBJ1-4, with a possible D match to TRBD1 (5 bases). Germline V gives CDR1 GTSNPN, CDR2 SVGIG (reference sequence). V gave up 0 bases and J gave up 8 bases, with 10 bases separating them. CDR3 length: 13 amino acids.

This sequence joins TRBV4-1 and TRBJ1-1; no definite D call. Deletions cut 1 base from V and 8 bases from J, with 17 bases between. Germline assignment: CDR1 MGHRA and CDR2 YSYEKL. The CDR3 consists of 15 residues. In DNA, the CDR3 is TGCGCCAGCAGCCAAGCCCCCTGGGAGAGGTCCGAAGCTTTCTTT. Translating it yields CASSQAPWERSEAFF.

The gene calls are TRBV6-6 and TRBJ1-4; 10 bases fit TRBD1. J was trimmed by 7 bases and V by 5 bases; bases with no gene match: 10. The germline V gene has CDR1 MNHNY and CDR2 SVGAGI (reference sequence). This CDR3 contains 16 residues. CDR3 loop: CASSVPQGQGSEKLFF. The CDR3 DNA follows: TGTGCCAGCAGTGTTCCACAGGGACAGGGGAGTGAAAAACTGTTTTTT.